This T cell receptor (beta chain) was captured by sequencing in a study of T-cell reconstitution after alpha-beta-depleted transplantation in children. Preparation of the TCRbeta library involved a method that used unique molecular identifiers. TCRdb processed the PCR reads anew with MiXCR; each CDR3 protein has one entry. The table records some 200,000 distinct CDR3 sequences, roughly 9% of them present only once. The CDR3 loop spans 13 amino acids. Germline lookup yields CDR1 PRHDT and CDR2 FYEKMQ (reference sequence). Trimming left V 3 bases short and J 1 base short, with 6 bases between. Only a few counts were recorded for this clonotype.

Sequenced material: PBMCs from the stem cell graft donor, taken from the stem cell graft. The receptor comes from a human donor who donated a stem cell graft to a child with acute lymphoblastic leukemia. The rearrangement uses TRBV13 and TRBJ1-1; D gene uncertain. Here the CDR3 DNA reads TGTGCCAGCAGCTTTTGGAGGAACACTGAAGCTTTCTTT. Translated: CASSFWRNTEAFF.